The 18 T cell receptor beta chains below come from one sample, sequenced in a study of CD8 T cells in Susac syndrome. Reverse transcription of roughly 0.45 to 1 ug RNA was performed with random hexamers. TCRdb re-analysed the immunoSEQ multiplex PCR reads in MiXCR, keeping a single row per CDR3 protein. This sample has 75,000 to 80,000 distinct CDR3 sequences, with roughly 94% found just once. Sequencing used CD8+ T cells from PBMCs. Receptors originate from a human donor with Susac syndrome.

V and J are TRBV7-2 and TRBJ2-5, with D unresolved. This CDR3 is built from 12 residues. Trimming shortened V by 5 bases and J by 7 bases, and 11 bases separated the two germline ends. Germline CDR1 reads SGHTA; CDR2 reads FQGNSA. The CDR3 protein is CASSVGVGTQYF. For the CDR3, the DNA is TGTGCCAGCAGCGTAGGTGTGGGGACCCAGTACTTC.

This chain links TRBV25-1 with TRBJ2-7; no reliable D call. Germline V gene sequence: CDR1 MGHDK, CDR2 SYGVNS. V dropped 8 bases and J dropped 2 bases, with 7 bases sitting between them. This CDR3 is 11 amino acids long. CDR3 loop: CASRQTYEQYF. The CDR3 nucleotides are TGTGCCAGCCGCCAAACCTACGAGCAGTACTTC.

This chain joins TRBV7-9 and TRBJ1-1; 8 bases line up with TRBD1. Trimming removed 0 bases from V and 10 bases from J; junction bases left unmatched: 13. CDR3 length: 16 amino acids. Germline V lookup: CDR1 SEHNR, CDR2 FQNEAQ (reference sequence). CDR3 sequence reads: CASSLAQDRAKSGAFF. The CDR3 DNA follows: TGTGCCAGCAGCTTAGCCCAGGACAGGGCCAAATCGGGAGCTTTCTTT.

This chain joins TRBV24-1 and TRBJ1-1; D might be TRBD1 (6 bases). Germline V gene lookup returns CDR1 KGHDR and CDR2 SFDVKD. Trimming pared 7 bases from V and 1 base from J, leaving 9 bases between. This CDR3 is 13 amino acids long. CDR3 sequence reads: CATSPTGNTEAFF. CDR3 in DNA: TGTGCCACCAGCCCGACAGGGAACACTGAAGCTTTCTTT.

V usage is TRBV7-9 and J usage is TRBJ2-7; 11 positions match TRBD1. This CDR3 spans 16 amino acids. V was clipped by 6 bases and J by 2 bases; unmatched bases: 9. The germline V gene encodes CDR1 SEHNR and CDR2 FQNEAQ (reference sequence). The chain's CDR3 is CASSHRGGQGAYEQYF. CDR3 DNA: TGTGCCAGCAGTCACAGAGGGGGACAGGGGGCCTACGAGCAGTACTTC.

DNA of the CDR3: TGCAGTGCGACCCCCCGGGCGGGACTTTGGAGGGGGGAGCTGTTTTTT. Protein product: CSATPRAGLWRGELFF. The V gene is TRBV20-1, the J gene TRBJ2-2, with D possibly TRBD2 on 6 matching bases. Germline V gives CDR1 DFQATT, CDR2 SNEGSKA (reference sequence). Trimming left V 6 bases short and J 8 bases short, with 25 bases between. This CDR3 region has 16 residues.

The chain is built from TRBV9 and TRBJ2-2; 12 nucleotides align to TRBD2. The CDR3 runs to 17 residues. Germline values: CDR1 SGDLS, CDR2 YYNGEE. Germline trimming cut 4 bases from V and 1 base from J; bases unmatched to any gene: 5. In DNA form, the CDR3 reads TGTGCCAGCAGCCAACGGACTAGCGGGGAGAACACCGGGGAGCTGTTTTTT. Protein product: CASSQRTSGENTGELFF. Supplemented by reference TRBV9 and TRBJ2-2, the full variable domain reads DSGVTQTPKHLITATGQRVTLRCSPRSGDLSVYWYQQSLDQGLQFLIQYYNGEERAKGNILERFSAQQFPDLHSELNLSSLELGDSALYFCASSQRTSGENTGELFFGEGSRLTVL.

This chain uses TRBV9 with TRBJ1-5, with TRBD1 matching over 8 bases. Per the germline V gene, CDR1 is SGDLS and CDR2 is YYNGEE. The CDR3 contains 15 residues. J lost 4 bases, V lost 4 bases, and 7 bases had no gene match. The CDR3, as DNA: TGTGCCAGCAGCTCCGGACAGGGAATAAATCAGCCCCAGCATTTT. This translates into CASSSGQGINQPQHF.

V gene TRBV7-9 combines with J gene TRBJ1-1; D ambiguous. CDR1 and CDR2 (germline): SEHNR, FQNEAQ (reference sequence). Between the trimmed V and J ends, which lost 0 bases and 8 bases, there was a span of 4 bases. This CDR3 contains 11 residues. CDR3 DNA: TGTGCCAGCAGCTTAGCGGGGGAAGCTTTCTTT. Protein sequence: CASSLAGEAFF.

The rearrangement joins TRBV4-1 to TRBJ2-7; 7 bases agree with TRBD2. The CDR3 loop spans 15 amino acids. CDR1 and CDR2 from the germline V gene are MGHRA and YSYEKL. V trimming: 1 base; J trimming: 6 bases; junction bases outside the gene matches: 9. The CDR3 nucleotides are TGCGCCAGCAGCCAAGTCGCCGGGAGCGGGGTCGAGCAGTACTTC. This encodes CASSQVAGSGVEQYF.

The V and J genes are TRBV10-3 and TRBJ1-5; no clear D. The germline V gene encodes CDR1 ENHRY and CDR2 SYGVKD. This CDR3 spans 13 amino acids. V shed 8 bases and J shed 2 bases, with 10 bases lying between them. The CDR3 reads CAIARYGNQPQHF. CDR3 bases: TGTGCCATCGCAAGATATGGCAATCAGCCCCAGCATTTT.

The chain uses TRBV20-1 and TRBJ2-3; D remains unclear. The CDR3 has 10 amino acids. V was clipped by 2 bases and J by 5 bases, with 2 bases between them. Germline assignment: CDR1 DFQATT and CDR2 SNEGSKA (reference sequence). CDR3 bases: TGCAGTGCTAGAAGAGATACGCAGTATTTT. This gives the protein CSARRDTQYF.

The chain joins TRBV9 to TRBJ1-1; D unclear. This CDR3 spans 12 amino acids. In germline, CDR1 is SGDLS, CDR2 YYNGEE. V lost 3 bases, J lost 7 bases, and 10 bases lay in between. The CDR3 sequence is CASSATEIEAFF. CDR3 DNA sequence: TGTGCCAGCAGCGCGACCGAAATTGAAGCTTTCTTT.

CDR3 sequence (DNA): TGTGCTAGTGGTTTGGGGGGGGCGAATACGCAGTATTTT. Amino acids: CASGLGGANTQYF. This rearrangement joins TRBV12-5 to TRBJ2-3, with D possibly being TRBD1 or TRBD2 (6 bases each). The CDR3 runs to 13 residues. Germline V gene sequence: CDR1 LGHNT, CDR2 FRNRAP. V lost 1 base to trimming and J lost 7 bases, with 9 bases between them. Full variable domain (missing parts from reference TRBV12-5 and TRBJ2-3): DARVTQTPRHKVTEMGQEVTMRCQPILGHNTVFWYRQTMMQGLELLAYFRNRAPLDDSGMPKDRFSAEMPDATLATLKIQPSEPRDSAVYFCASGLGGANTQYFGPGTRLTVL.

J is TRBJ2-3 and V is TRBV12-3 or TRBV12-4; TRBD2 agrees at 8 bases. This CDR3 region has 15 residues. The J segment lost 0 bases and the V segment lost 4 bases, leaving 3 bases of the junction unmatched. The CDR3, as DNA: TGTGCCAGCAGTTCTTCTAGCGGGAGCACAGATACGCAGTATTTT. This gives the protein CASSSSSGSTDTQYF.

The chain couples TRBV12-3 or TRBV12-4 to TRBJ1-3; D uncertain. The germline V and J ends were trimmed by 5 bases and 0 bases, with 8 bases remaining between them. This CDR3 region has 14 residues. CDR3 sequence: CASSESNSGNTIYF. DNA for the CDR3: TGTGCCAGCAGTGAGTCGAACTCTGGAAACACCATATATTTT.

The chain links TRBV3-1 to TRBJ2-7; D is uncertain. The V end lost 5 bases, the J end lost 5 bases, and 13 bases lay between the germline ends. The CDR3 consists of 13 residues. Germline V gene lookup returns CDR1 LGHDT and CDR2 YNNKEL (reference sequence). The CDR3 spells CASSIRPYDEQYF. CDR3 nucleotide sequence: TGTGCCAGCAGCATCCGGCCTTACGACGAGCAGTACTTC.

V gene TRBV7-9 combines with J gene TRBJ2-1; D might be TRBD1 (5 bases). This CDR3 has 12 amino acids. Trimming removed 0 bases from V and 10 bases from J, with 7 bases in between. Germline lookup yields CDR1 SEHNR and CDR2 FQNEAQ (reference sequence). This chain's CDR3 is CASSLAGPEQFF. In DNA form, the CDR3 reads TGTGCCAGCAGCTTAGCGGGGCCCGAGCAGTTCTTC.